This T cell receptor beta chain appears in the sequencing data of a study of T-cell memory formation after mild COVID-19. Each CDR3 protein is one row after TCRdb ran MiXCR on the 5' RACE reads. The sample has about 38,000 distinct CDR3 sequences; approximately 10% are singletons. This clonotype was detected a few times. The antigen is not known. Germline V gene lookup returns CDR1 LNHDA and CDR2 SQIVND (reference sequence). The ends were cut back, 2 bases at V and 3 bases at J, with 7 bases in the middle. The CDR3 is 14 amino acids. Study results and limitations: Clones shrinking from day 15 to 85 showed even CD4/CD8 mixes; later expanders tilted CD4+. Second-wave clones reaching peak frequency on day 37 lacked confirmed SARS-CoV-2 specificity. Pre-infection memory already had some responding clones, implying cross-reactive memory joined. Of the contracting clones, CD4+ ones lay mainly in CM and EM, and CD8+ ones in EMRA.

The chain combines TRBV19 with TRBJ2-2; perhaps D is TRBD1 or TRBD2 (5 bases each). The source material was PBMCs or a T cell subset sorted from them (not recorded which). This receptor was taken from a man aged 18-30 years who had mild COVID-19 (a few samples of this study predate the infection). Cell type and time point are not known. CDR3 region: CASSIWGYTGELFF. The DNA for the CDR3 is TGTGCCAGTAGTATATGGGGGTACACCGGGGAGCTGTTTTTT.